A few counts support the clone carrying this T cell receptor (beta chain). Its cognate antigen is unknown. Trimming removed 4 bases from V and 3 bases from J; junction bases left unmatched: 8. Germline loops: CDR1 SGHRS, CDR2 YFSETQ. The CDR3 length is 15 residues. These patients, aged 18 to 65, had recently diagnosed hyperthyroidism lasting under 2 months. Uncontrolled infection, other autoimmune disease, pregnancy and lactation each barred patients from inclusion. The data derive from a study of T cells in Graves' hyperthyroidism and ophthalmopathy. The CDR3 regions of TCR beta were amplified from RNA transcripts. TCR CDR3 regions were first amplified by RT-PCR with HTBI primers. Via MiXCR, TCRdb re-called the multiplex PCR reads, giving one row per CDR3 protein. The repertoire consists of more than 600,000 distinct CDR3 sequences, with approximately 16% occurring once and the leading ten covering under 8.5%.

The study's findings and limits: Among clonotypes expanded in thyroid above 0.001, most were also found in blood. In validation, the model predicted ophthalmopathy. These predictions came a median about 6 months before onset.

The TCR was taken from a man aged 18 to 35 with Graves' hyperthyroidism. The chain combines TRBV5-1 with TRBJ2-7; 9 positions match TRBD2. Material for sequencing was blood. The DNA of the CDR3 is TGCGCCAGCAGCCCCGGGGGCGGGAGGGGCTACGAGCAGTACTTC. Its translation is CASSPGGGRGYEQYF.